The 7 T cell receptor beta chains reported below all come from one sample, sequenced in a study of CD8+CD57+ T cells in acquired aplastic anemia. Profiles of TCR beta VDJ and CDR3 were generated from a genomic DNA template. TCRdb reprocessed the reads with MiXCR, giving one entry per CDR3 protein. This sample has 180,000 or so distinct CDR3 sequences; around half occur once, and the top ten carry more than 0.85%. For sequencing, patients were chosen who had shown expansion of CD8+CD57+ cells by flow cytometry. Specimen: sorted CD4+, CD8+, or CD8+CD57+ T cells (not recorded which) from PBMCs. The receptor source for this set is a human donor with aplastic anemia.

The chain couples TRBV5-4 to TRBJ2-2, with D possibly TRBD1 on 6 matching bases. CDR3 length: 22 residues. Trimming removed 0 bases from V and 0 bases from J, with 27 bases in between. Germline CDR1 and CDR2: SGHNT and YYREEE (reference sequence). CDR3 bases: TGTGCCAGCAGCTTGGACTTGTTACAGGGTCCCCAGGGCTGTGCGAACACCGGGGAGCTGTTTTTT. Protein product: CASSLDLLQGPQGCANTGELFF.

The V call is TRBV4-3, the J call TRBJ2-3; TRBD1 aligns across 9 bases. This CDR3 comprises 15 residues. Looked up from germline, CDR1 is LGHNA and CDR2 is YSLEER. Unmatched junction bases numbered 3, after V lost 1 base and J lost 4 bases. The CDR3 is CASSQGQGGADTQYF. The DNA for the CDR3 is TGCGCCAGCAGCCAAGGACAGGGGGGGGCAGATACGCAGTATTTT.

This clonotype has ten or more counts. The chain couples TRBV29-1 to TRBJ2-3; possibly TRBD1 or TRBD2 for D (5 bases each). Trimming took 7 bases from V and 6 from J, leaving 14 bases between them. The length of the CDR3 is 12 residues. CDR1 and CDR2 (germline): SQVTM, ANQGSEA. The CDR3 reads CSAGPLGDTQYF. The CDR3 DNA reads as TGCAGCGCGGGACCCCTCGGGGATACGCAGTATTTT.

This clonotype was picked up many times. The V gene is TRBV19, the J gene TRBJ2-4; D may be TRBD1 (6 bases). Germline CDR1 LNHDA, CDR2 SQIVND (reference sequence). The CDR3 is 14 residues long. V was pared by 1 base and J by 4 bases, with 8 bases between. CDR3 residues: CASSIGGQKNIQYF. Here the CDR3 DNA reads TGTGCCAGTAGTATAGGTGGACAGAAAAACATTCAGTACTTC.

The chain uses TRBV11-2 and TRBJ2-1, with a possible D match to TRBD2 (5 bases). The CDR3 spans 13 residues. Germline V CDR1 and CDR2: SGHAT, FQNNGV. Trimming took 5 bases from V and 6 from J, leaving 11 bases between them. The CDR3 nucleotides are TGTGCCAGCAGCCTCGGACTCGTCAATGAGCAGTTCTTC. It encodes CASSLGLVNEQFF.

This clonotype appeared many times. The genes are TRBV7-2 and TRBJ2-3; D is unresolved. V dropped 3 bases and J dropped 4 bases, with 5 bases sitting between them. Germline CDR1 SGHTA, CDR2 FQGNSA. The CDR3 has 12 residues. The CDR3 DNA reads TGTGCCAGCAGCTTTAGTCCAGATACGCAGTATTTT. Translating gives CASSFSPDTQYF.

The rearrangement links TRBV10-3 to TRBJ1-2; TRBD1 aligns across 9 bases. The CDR3 has 13 amino acids. Germline CDR1 and CDR2: ENHRY and SYGVKD. Trimming took 6 bases from V and 8 from J; bases not matched to a gene: 7. The CDR3 nucleotides read TGTGCCATCAGCTGGGACAGGGAAGCGGGCTACACCTTC. Its translation: CAISWDREAGYTF.